This T cell receptor beta chain was captured by sequencing in a study of shared clonotypes between healthy human individuals. Study results and caveats: Sharing across four donors was highest in naive CD4 (around 5%) and lowest in memory CD8 (roughly 0.4%).

Points on this clone: What it recognizes is unknown.

Germline loops: CDR1 SQVTM, CDR2 ANQGSEA. The CDR3 is 11 residues long. Here immunoSEQ multiplex PCR was the method, and the copy in TCRdb shows in-frame clones only, minus some. The sample records 450,000 to 700,000 clones, around 95% being singletons. Naive CD8 cells, CD45RO-negative and positively selected for CCR7, excluded terminally differentiated effector memory CD45RA+ cells. Input material: naive CD8+ T cells sorted from blood. The source is a woman younger than 45 in good health. The V gene is TRBV29-1, the J gene TRBJ1-4; D unclear. The chain's CDR3 is CSWGGGEKLFF. The DNA for the CDR3 is TGCTCCTGGGGAGGTGGTGAAAAACTGTTTTTT.